Listed below are T cell receptor beta chains from one sample, sequenced in a study of T cells after yellow fever vaccination. TCRdb used MiXCR to reprocess the 5' RACE reads, holding one entry per CDR3 protein. Here the sample spans fewer than 650,000 distinct CDR3 sequences, 21% being singletons. Sequencing used PBMCs, obtained less than 25 days after the first yellow fever vaccination. The receptors come from a man between 18 and 29 years old who received the YFV17D yellow fever vaccine. The CDR3 runs from the conserved cysteine through the conserved F or W. D genes are given only for firm matches. Not all rows give a size; the values are once, few, many and, for expanded clones, a class.

>TRBV7-9|11|.|TRBJ2-5|.
CASSPEATQYF
TGTGCCAGCAGCCCCGAGGCGACCCAGTACTTC
>TRBV20-1|16|few|TRBJ2-5|TRBD2
CSAPRQRGGYQETQYF
TGCAGTGCTCCGAGGCAGCGGGGGGGATACCAAGAGACCCAGTACTTC
>TRBV12-3/TRBV12-4|17|few|TRBJ2-3|TRBD2
CASSSPSGGPSTDTQYF
TGTGCCAGCAGTTCCCCTAGCGGGGGGCCTAGCACAGATACGCAGTATTTT
>TRBV5-4|20|.|TRBJ2-3|TRBD1
CASSMSRPGQVLDSTDTQYF
TGTGCCAGCAGCATGAGTAGGCCGGGACAGGTTCTTGACAGCACAGATACGCAGTATTTT
>TRBV20-1|16|many|TRBJ2-2|TRBD1
CSARDQWTGLTGELFF
TGCAGTGCTAGAGATCAATGGACAGGGCTCACCGGGGAGCTGTTTTTT
>TRBV5-5|13|.|TRBJ2-5|.
CASTSFALETQYF
TGTGCCAGCACCAGCTTTGCCCTAGAGACCCAGTACTTC
>TRBV25-1|13|.|TRBJ2-7|TRBD1
CASSLTGVREQYF
TGTGCCAGCAGTCTCACAGGGGTCCGCGAGCAGTACTTC
>TRBV11-1|18|many|TRBJ1-1|TRBD1
CAVPGSGGESGRYTEAFF
TGTGCCGTGCCTGGATCAGGGGGTGAGTCCGGGAGGTACACTGAAGCTTTCTTT
>TRBV6-1|13|.|TRBJ2-6|.
CASRPTEANVLTF
TGTGCCAGCAGGCCAACGGAGGCCAACGTCCTGACTTTC
>TRBV7-2|16|few|TRBJ1-1|.
CASSFLQGQYDTEAFF
TGTGCCAGCAGCTTTCTACAAGGACAGTATGACACTGAAGCTTTCTTT
>TRBV12-3/TRBV12-4|16|.|TRBJ2-7|TRBD1
CASTPPRRQGALGPIF
TGTGCCAGCACCCCTCCCCGGCGGCAGGGGGCGTTAGGTCCTATCTTC
>TRBV5-6|15|.|TRBJ1-2|.
CASSHGLLWGYGYTF
TGTGCCAGCAGCCACGGACTGCTCTGGGGCTATGGCTACACCTTC
>TRBV6-2/TRBV6-3|15|.|TRBJ2-1|.
CASTKTVPNYNEQFF
TGTGCCAGCACCAAGACAGTTCCGAACTACAATGAGCAGTTCTTC
>TRBV6-5|16|few|TRBJ2-3|.
CASSYWASAGTDTQYF
TGTGCCAGCAGTTACTGGGCTTCCGCCGGCACAGATACGCAGTATTTT
>TRBV6-1|16|few|TRBJ2-1|TRBD2
CASSARVAGGLNEQFF
TGTGCCAGCAGTGCGCGTGTAGCGGGGGGGCTTAATGAGCAGTTCTTC
>TRBV9|16|many|TRBJ2-2|.
CASSVDWTPNTGELFF
TGTGCCAGCAGCGTAGATTGGACACCGAACACCGGGGAGCTGTTTTTT
>TRBV5-1|15|.|TRBJ1-5|.
CASSPVGGALQPQHF
TGCGCCAGCAGCCCGGTCGGGGGGGCCCTTCAGCCCCAGCATTTT
>TRBV12-3/TRBV12-4|13|many|TRBJ2-1|TRBD1
CASTQTGVNEQFF
TGTGCCAGCACCCAGACAGGGGTGAATGAGCAGTTCTTC
>TRBV9|15|few|TRBJ2-1|.
CASSGLALNSNEQFF
TGTGCCAGCAGCGGGCTAGCGCTAAACTCCAATGAGCAGTTCTTC
>TRBV7-3|14|few|TRBJ1-1|TRBD1
CASSSKGARVEAFF
TGTGCCAGCAGCTCAAAGGGGGCCAGAGTTGAAGCTTTCTTT
>TRBV6-2/TRBV6-3|16|.|TRBJ1-1|.
CASFSDAGRGTTEAFF
TGTGCCAGCTTTTCCGACGCGGGAAGGGGAACGACTGAAGCTTTCTTT
>TRBV5-1|16|.|TRBJ2-1|.
CASRLDGGARYDEQFF
TGCGCCAGCAGGTTGGACGGGGGCGCAAGGTATGATGAGCAGTTCTTC
>TRBV6-5|13|.|TRBJ1-4|TRBD1
CASRQGDNEKLFF
TGTGCCAGCCGACAGGGGGATAATGAAAAACTGTTTTTT
>TRBV12-3/TRBV12-4|13|.|TRBJ2-5|.
CASSKGGEETQYF
TGTGCCAGCAGTAAAGGCGGGGAAGAGACCCAGTACTTC
>TRBV20-1|14|few|TRBJ1-5|.
CSASFGITNQPQHF
TGCAGTGCTAGTTTCGGGATAACCAATCAGCCCCAGCATTTT
>TRBV12-3/TRBV12-4|12|many|TRBJ1-2|.
CASTQRGYGYTF
TGTGCCAGCACCCAGAGGGGGTACGGCTACACCTTC
>TRBV9|15|.|TRBJ2-3|TRBD2
CASSVRRGGLDTQYF
TGTGCCAGCAGCGTGCGGCGGGGGGGCCTGGATACGCAGTATTTT
>TRBV27|13|many|TRBJ2-4|.
CASSHPGSDIQYF
TGTGCCAGCAGCCACCCGGGGTCGGACATTCAGTACTTC
>TRBV24-1|14|.|TRBJ2-5|.
CATSDPGPVETQYF
TGTGCCACCAGTGATCCGGGACCTGTGGAGACCCAGTACTTC
>TRBV10-3|13|.|TRBJ2-5|TRBD1
CANSPGGGETQYF
TGTGCCAACTCTCCAGGGGGTGGTGAGACCCAGTACTTC
>TRBV4-2|19|.|TRBJ2-2|.
CASSQDPLQGKLDTGELFF
TGTGCCAGCAGCCAAGATCCTCTGCAGGGGAAGCTGGACACCGGGGAGCTGTTTTTT
>TRBV5-1|13|many|TRBJ2-4|.
CASTSPSSPIQYF
TGCGCCAGCACGTCTCCTAGTTCGCCCATTCAGTACTTC
>TRBV3-1|17|.|TRBJ2-1|TRBD1
CASSRQGQPQILDEQFF
TGTGCCAGCAGCCGACAGGGACAGCCCCAGATTTTGGATGAGCAGTTCTTC
>TRBV6-2/TRBV6-3|13|few|TRBJ2-5|TRBD2
CASSSSGGETQYF
TGTGCCAGCAGTTCTAGCGGTGGGGAGACCCAGTACTTC
>TRBV7-2|15|few|TRBJ2-1|TRBD1
CASSLGDRDFDEQFF
TGTGCCAGCAGCTTGGGGGACAGGGATTTCGATGAGCAGTTCTTC
>TRBV7-3|13|many|TRBJ2-1|.
CASSSPPGNEQFF
TGTGCCAGCAGCTCACCCCCCGGGAATGAGCAGTTCTTC
>TRBV5-1|12|many|TRBJ1-1|TRBD1
CASSYGQGSAFF
TGCGCCAGCAGCTATGGACAGGGGAGCGCTTTCTTT
>TRBV10-3|14|.|TRBJ2-3|.
CATSTQGGPDTQYF
TGTGCCACCTCGACTCAGGGGGGCCCAGATACGCAGTATTTT